This T cell receptor beta chain was captured by sequencing in a study of shared clonotypes between healthy human individuals. Overall study results and limits: Sequencing depth was expected to influence donor clonotype sharing.

The authors' processing: Filtering differed because ImmunoSEQ produced junction-only sequences that carried no quality scores. TCRdb's copy holds only in-frame clones and misses some; the assay was immunoSEQ multiplex PCR. That table gives V, J and clone size, and the DNA gave D and trimming. The table lists some 2 million clones, roughly 95% of them singletons. In the case of this clone: Its antigen is unknown. One end of the junction fails to match germline, which may point to a read error.

Positively selected for CCR7, the CD45RO-negative cells used as naive CD8 cells excluded terminally differentiated effector memory CD45RA+ cells. CDR1 and CDR2 from the germline V gene are MNHNY and SVGAGI (reference sequence). The CDR3 is made up of 13 amino acids. This receptor was taken from a man aged 18 to 30 in good health. This rearrangement joins TRBV6-6 to TRBJ2-5; no definite D call. The specimen was naive CD8+ T cells sorted from blood. CDR3 bases: TGTGCCAGCAGTTCGGACGGTTCAGAGGCCCAGTACTTC. It translates to CASSSDGSEAQYF.